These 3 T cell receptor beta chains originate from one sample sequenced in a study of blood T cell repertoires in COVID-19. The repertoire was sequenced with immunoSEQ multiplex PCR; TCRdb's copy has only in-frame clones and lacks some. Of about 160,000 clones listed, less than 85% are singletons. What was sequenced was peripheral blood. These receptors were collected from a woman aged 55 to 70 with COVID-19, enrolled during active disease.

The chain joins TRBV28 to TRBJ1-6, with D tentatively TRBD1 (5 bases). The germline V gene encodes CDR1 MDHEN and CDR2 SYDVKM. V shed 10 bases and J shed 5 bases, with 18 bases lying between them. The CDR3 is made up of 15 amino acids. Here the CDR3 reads CATGKLGGNNSPLHF. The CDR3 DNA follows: TGTGCCACCGGGAAGCTGGGGGGAAATAATTCACCCCTCCACTTT.

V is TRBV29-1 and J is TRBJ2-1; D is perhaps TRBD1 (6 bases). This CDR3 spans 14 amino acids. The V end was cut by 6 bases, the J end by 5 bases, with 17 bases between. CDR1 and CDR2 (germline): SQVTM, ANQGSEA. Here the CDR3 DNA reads TGCAGCGTCCCTTCCCTGGACAGAAACAATGAGCAGTTCTTC. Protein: CSVPSLDRNNEQFF.

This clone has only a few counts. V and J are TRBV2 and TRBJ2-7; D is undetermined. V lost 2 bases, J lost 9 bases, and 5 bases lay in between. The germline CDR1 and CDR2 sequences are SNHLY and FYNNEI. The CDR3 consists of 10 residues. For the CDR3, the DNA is TGTGCCAGCAGTGAATTTCGGCAGTACTTC. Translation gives CASSEFRQYF.